A selection of T cell receptor beta chains follows, all from one sample in a study of blood T cell repertoires in COVID-19. Assay used: immunoSEQ multiplex PCR; TCRdb lists only in-frame clones, some missing. The table has 88,000 or so clones, approximately 83% seen once; the top ten hold 3.8%. Sequencing input: peripheral blood. Every receptor here comes from a man aged 60 to 69 with acute or convalescent COVID-19. The CDR3 runs from the conserved cysteine through the conserved F or W. A D gene is named only where the DNA matches it firmly. The size field is filled for only some rows; it gives once, few, many or a size class.

TRBJ2-7,TRBV9,.,TRBD2,CASSTASGSFYEQYF,TGTGCCAGCAGCACCGCTAGCGGGAGTTTCTACGAGCAGTACTTC
TRBJ2-5,TRBV3-1/TRBV3-2,.,.,CASSMAGKTQYF,TGTGCCAGCTCCATGGCGGGGAAGACCCAGTACTTC
TRBJ2-3,TRBV4-2,once,TRBD2,CASSQSLAGGLEDTQYF,TGTGCCAGCAGCCAAAGTCTAGCGGGGGGGCTGGAAGATACGCAGTATTTT
TRBJ1-5,TRBV6-5,.,.,CASSRGRQPQHF,TGTGCCAGCAGCAGAGGTAGGCAGCCCCAGCATTTT
TRBJ2-4,TRBV7-8,.,TRBD2,CASSSPGGTSGTKNIQYF,TGTGCCAGCAGCTCCCCCGGCGGGACTAGCGGAACCAAAAACATTCAGTACTTC
TRBJ1-2,TRBV9,.,TRBD1,CASKPTGGFAYGYTF,TGTGCCAGCAAGCCGACAGGGGGCTTTGCCTATGGCTACACCTTC
TRBJ1-2,TRBV7-8,.,.,CASSTTGLYGYTF,TGTGCCAGCAGCACAACAGGGCTCTATGGCTACACCTTC
TRBJ2-3,TRBV2,.,.,CASSTGGTQYF,TGTGCCAGCAGTACCGGAGGGACGCAGTATTTT
TRBJ1-1,TRBV5-1,.,.,CASSLDGHLNTEAFF,TGCGCCAGCAGCTTGGATGGACATCTGAACACTGAAGCTTTCTTT
TRBJ2-7,TRBV5-6,.,TRBD2,CASSPLARSSYEQYF,TGTGCCAGCAGCCCACTAGCGCGGAGCTCCTACGAGCAGTACTTC
TRBJ2-1,TRBV18,few,.,CASSPTSNEQFF,TGTGCCAGCTCACCTACTAGCAATGAGCAGTTCTTC
TRBJ2-1,TRBV4-1,.,TRBD1,CANPRTGEYNEQFF,TGCGCCAACCCCCGGACAGGGGAATACAATGAGCAGTTCTTC
TRBJ2-7,TRBV6-5,.,.,CASSYSAREGDDEQYF,TGTGCCAGCAGTTACTCGGCGCGGGAAGGAGACGACGAGCAGTACTTC
TRBJ2-3,TRBV11-3,.,.,CASSLDPTGPDTQYF,TGTGCCAGCAGCTTAGATCCTACAGGGCCAGATACGCAGTATTTT
TRBJ2-3,TRBV6-4,.,TRBD2,CASSESGLAAVKDTQYF,TGTGCCAGCAGTGAATCGGGACTAGCGGCAGTTAAGGATACGCAGTATTTT
TRBJ2-1,TRBV5-1,.,TRBD2,CASSTASGRYNEQFF,TGCGCCAGCAGCACAGCTAGCGGCCGCTACAATGAGCAGTTCTTC
TRBJ2-7,TRBV21-1,once,.,CASSKVHQLAGALLEQYF,TGTGCCAGCAGCAAAGTACACCAACTAGCGGGAGCCCTCCTGGAGCAGTACTTC
TRBJ2-6,TRBV30,.,TRBD2,CASTTPGGPGANVLTF,TGTGCCTCCACAACGCCGGGAGGACCGGGGGCCAACGTCCTGACTTTC
TRBJ2-7,TRBV5-1,.,.,CASSSTGRVGYEQYF,TGCGCCAGCAGCTCGACCGGCAGGGTTGGTTACGAGCAGTACTTC
TRBJ1-5,TRBV4-1,.,TRBD1,CASSQEGTGAYQPQHF,TGCGCCAGCAGCCAAGAAGGGACAGGGGCCTATCAGCCCCAGCATTTT
TRBJ2-1,TRBV29-1,once,TRBD2,CSVPSGNNEQFF,TGCAGCGTACCTAGCGGGAACAATGAGCAGTTCTTC
TRBJ2-3,TRBV18,.,.,CASSYTSSTDTQYF,TGTGCCAGCTCATATACAAGTAGCACAGATACGCAGTATTTT
TRBJ2-7,TRBV4-1,.,TRBD2,CASSQVELAEVHEQYF,TGCGCCAGCAGCCAAGTAGAACTAGCGGAGGTCCACGAGCAGTACTTC
TRBJ2-7,TRBV12-3/TRBV12-4,once,TRBD2,CASTSGVYEQYF,TGTGCCAGCACTAGCGGGGTCTACGAGCAGTACTTC
TRBJ2-1,TRBV14,.,TRBD1,CASSQILGQGTEQFF,TGTGCCAGCAGCCAAATCCTAGGACAGGGGACTGAGCAGTTCTTC
TRBJ2-5,TRBV7-7,few,TRBD2,CASSFSGGAGETQYF,TGTGCTAGCAGCTTCAGCGGGGGGGCCGGAGAGACCCAGTACTTC
TRBJ1-2,TRBV6-5,.,.,CASNRDYYGYTF,TGTGCCAGCAATCGGGACTACTATGGCTACACCTTC
TRBJ2-1,TRBV21-1,.,.,CASSKIRPNSRDRVADEQFF,TGTGCCAGCAGCAAAATTCGCCCCAATTCGCGGGACAGGGTCGCGGATGAGCAGTTCTTC
TRBJ1-2,TRBV5-1,.,TRBD1,CASSLSGQGAQYGYTF,TGCGCCAGCAGCCTAAGTGGACAGGGGGCGCAGTATGGCTACACCTTC
TRBJ2-3,TRBV6-6,.,.,CASSYSYSRDTQYF,TGTGCCAGCAGTTACTCGTATTCCAGAGATACGCAGTATTTT
TRBJ1-5,TRBV6-5,.,.,CASRTQLAQHF,TGTGCCAGCAGAACCCAATTAGCCCAGCATTTT
TRBJ1-2,TRBV25-1,.,TRBD1,CASSSLQGAGYGYTF,TGTGCCAGCAGCTCCTTACAGGGGGCAGGCTATGGCTACACCTTC
TRBJ1-2,TRBV14,.,.,CASSHREPFYGYTF,TGTGCCAGCAGCCACCGCGAGCCGTTCTATGGCTACACCTTC
TRBJ1-1,TRBV5-1,once,TRBD1,CASSLGLSEGATEAFF,TGCGCCAGCAGCTTGGGGTTGTCCGAGGGGGCCACTGAAGCTTTCTTT
TRBJ2-3,TRBV9,.,TRBD2,CASSASGDNTDTQYF,TGTGCCAGCAGCGCTAGCGGGGACAACACAGATACGCAGTATTTT
TRBJ2-2,TRBV10-2,.,TRBD1,CASRVTGGTGELFF,TGCGCCAGCAGGGTTACAGGGGGCACCGGGGAGCTGTTTTTT
TRBJ2-3,TRBV19,once,TRBD2,CASSIASGSRADTQYF,TGTGCCAGTAGTATAGCAAGCGGGAGTAGGGCAGATACGCAGTATTTT
TRBJ2-7,TRBV11-2,.,.,CASSLDLFYEQYF,TGTGCCAGCAGCTTAGATCTCTTCTACGAGCAGTACTTC
TRBJ2-2,TRBV10-3,.,TRBD2,CAISRREGGGELFF,TGTGCCATCAGTCGCAGGGAGGGAGGCGGGGAGCTGTTTTTT
TRBJ2-2,TRBV11-2,.,.,CASRTTGAYTGELFF,TGTGCCAGCCGAACAACAGGAGCATACACCGGGGAGCTGTTTTTT
TRBJ1-2,TRBV6-4,.,.,CASSDSRARGYTF,TGTGCCAGCAGTGACTCGAGGGCGAGGGGCTACACCTTC
TRBJ2-3,TRBV4-3,.,TRBD2,CASSQGLAPTQYF,TGCGCCAGCAGCCAGGGACTAGCACCTACGCAGTATTTT
TRBJ1-3,TRBV7-2,.,.,CASSTRMTAGNTIYF,TGTGCCAGCAGCACCCGTATGACAGCCGGAAACACCATATATTTT
TRBJ1-4,TRBV13,.,.,CASSRRSINEKLFF,TGTGCCAGCAGCCGGAGATCAATTAATGAAAAACTGTTTTTT
TRBJ1-2,TRBV6-6,.,.,CASSYSTQGDYGYTF,TGTGCCAGCAGTTACTCAACACAGGGAGACTATGGCTACACCTTC
TRBJ1-6,TRBV9,few,TRBD1,CASSPWTGYSPLHF,TGTGCCAGCAGCCCATGGACAGGTTATTCACCCCTCCACTTT
TRBJ1-2,TRBV5-5,.,.,CASSPSGYGYTF,TGTGCCAGCAGCCCCTCGGGGTATGGCTACACCTTC
TRBJ2-7,TRBV18,.,.,CASSPGGPYEQYF,TGTGCCAGCTCCCCGGGGGGCCCCTACGAGCAGTACTTC
TRBJ1-1,TRBV19,.,.,CASTPDGTEGPEAFF,TGTGCCAGTACCCCCGACGGGACGGAGGGGCCTGAAGCTTTCTTT
TRBJ2-1,TRBV5-1,.,TRBD2,CASSLAGANNEQFF,TGCGCCAGCAGCTTAGCGGGGGCAAACAATGAGCAGTTCTTC